The next 12 T cell receptor beta chains were all read from a single sample in a study of naive and memory T cell subsets. The beta constant-region primer was an equimolar mix of two oligonucleotides covering TRBC1 and TRBC2. Ligated cDNA was amplified by four rounds of PCR with nested alpha and beta constant-region primers and SP2. TCRdb re-called the UMI-ligation and nested PCR reads with MiXCR, one entry per CDR3 protein. The table records 25,000 to 40,000 distinct CDR3 sequences, approximately 17% of them present only once. Sample: effector memory CD4+ T cells from blood. Subset defined: effector memory, CD45RA- CD27-. These receptors came from a human donor in good health.

This clonotype was observed a handful of times. The rearrangement joins TRBV27 to TRBJ2-3; D is ambiguous. The germline V and J ends were trimmed by 3 bases and 8 bases, with 9 bases remaining between them. Germline loops: CDR1 MNHEY, CDR2 SMNVEV (reference sequence). The CDR3 runs 12 residues. In DNA, the CDR3 is TGTGCCAGCAGTTTCGGGTCTACTACGCAGTATTTT. It encodes CASSFGSTTQYF.

The chain combines TRBV11-3 with TRBJ1-1; the D is unclear. Germline CDR1 is SGHNT and CDR2 is YENEEA. Deletions cut 0 bases from V and 3 bases from J, with 11 bases between. The length of the CDR3 is 15 residues. In DNA, the CDR3 is TGTGCCAGCAGCTTAGATGGCCGGCTGGACACTGAAGCTTTCTTT. Encoded protein: CASSLDGRLDTEAFF.

V and J are TRBV20-1 and TRBJ1-1; D uncertain. Germline-derived CDR1 and CDR2 are DFQATT and SNEGSKA (reference sequence). The CDR3 length is 13 residues. The V end was cut by 6 bases, the J end by 10 bases, with 21 bases between. CDR3 DNA sequence: TGCAGTGCCTCGATGGTCAACGCGGTAAGAGCTTTCTTT. This translates into CSASMVNAVRAFF.

J is TRBJ1-2 and V is TRBV20-1, with no clear D. Per germline, CDR1 DFQATT and CDR2 SNEGSKA (reference sequence). Trimming pared 6 bases from V and 8 bases from J, leaving 19 bases between. CDR3 length: 13 amino acids. The CDR3 loop is CSADGSPWGGYTF. In DNA, the CDR3 is TGCAGTGCAGACGGGTCCCCCTGGGGAGGCTACACCTTC.

The J gene is TRBJ2-3, the V gene TRBV3-1; no reliable D call. V lost 5 bases to trimming and J lost 8 bases, with 11 bases between them. Germline V gene lookup returns CDR1 LGHDT and CDR2 YNNKEL (reference sequence). The CDR3 runs to 12 residues. This CDR3 is CASSSTSVTQYF. The CDR3 nucleotides are TGTGCCAGCAGCTCCACTTCAGTTACGCAGTATTTT.

This clonotype was recorded a few times. The CDR3 region is CASSPGTSGSTPDTQYF. CDR3 sequence (DNA): TGTGCCAGCAGCCCCGGGACTAGCGGGAGTACGCCAGATACGCAGTATTTT. The rearrangement joins TRBV7-3 to TRBJ2-3, with 14 bases fitting TRBD2. The CDR3 extends over 17 amino acids. CDR1 is SGHTA and CDR2 is FQGTGA in the germline V gene. The V gene end was trimmed by 5 bases and the J gene end by 4 bases; junction bases not matched to a gene: 8.

This clonotype was observed many times. V and J are TRBV5-6 and TRBJ2-7; D possibly corresponds to TRBD1 (5 bases). The germline CDR1 and CDR2 sequences are SGHDT and YYEEEE. CDR3 size: 15 residues. The V end was cut by 4 bases, the J end by 3 bases, with 17 bases between. Here the CDR3 reads CASSQGQIFHYEQYF. Written as DNA, the CDR3 is TGTGCCAGCAGCCAGGGCCAAATTTTTCACTACGAGCAGTACTTC.

This clonotype was seen more than once but under ten times. This rearrangement joins TRBV19 to TRBJ2-1; possible D gene TRBD1, 6 bases. V shed 5 bases and J shed 5 bases, with 16 bases lying between them. This CDR3 has 15 residues. Looked up from germline, CDR1 is LNHDA and CDR2 is SQIVND (reference sequence). The CDR3 nucleotides read TGTGCCAGTAGTGGATTTCAGGGGAAACACAATGAGCAGTTCTTC. This encodes CASSGFQGKHNEQFF.

This clonotype was picked up many times. The V and J genes are TRBV28 and TRBJ2-3, with 7 bases aligning to TRBD2. There are 14 residues in the CDR3. Losses at the gene ends were 2 bases for V and 3 bases for J; bases not matched to a gene: 2. Germline V CDR1 and CDR2: MDHEN, SYDVKM. CDR3 bases: TGTGCCAGCAGTTTAGGGGGGGAGACAGATACGCAGTATTTT. It encodes CASSLGGETDTQYF.

This clonotype was picked up many times. This chain connects TRBV20-1 to TRBJ2-7; D ambiguous. Germline CDR1 reads DFQATT; CDR2 reads SNEGSKA (reference sequence). CDR3 length: 13 residues. V was clipped by 0 bases and J by 3 bases, with 9 bases between them. In nucleotides, the CDR3 is TGCAGTGCTAGAGAAGGCAGCCGCTACGAGCAGTACTTC. Protein sequence: CSAREGSRYEQYF.

This clonotype came up a few times. J is TRBJ1-5 and V is TRBV28; unclear D gene. Trimming pared 7 bases from V and 2 bases from J, leaving 15 bases between. Per the germline V gene, CDR1 is MDHEN and CDR2 is SYDVKM. This CDR3 contains 15 residues. The CDR3 bases are TGTGCCAGCACAGTACCAGGCGCCGGCAATCAGCCCCAGCATTTT. The encoded protein is CASTVPGAGNQPQHF.

This clonotype was detected only a few times. V gene TRBV28 combines with J gene TRBJ1-2, with D hard to call. The CDR3 is 13 amino acids. Germline values: CDR1 MDHEN, CDR2 SYDVKM. Trimming removed 1 base from V and 7 bases from J, with 10 bases in between. CDR3 DNA: TGTGCCAGCAGTTTATTGTCCGGTGGTGGCTACACCTTC. Protein: CASSLLSGGGYTF.